A single sample is the source of the 12 T cell receptor beta chains below, sequenced in a study of cytomegalovirus exposure and HLA in healthy donors. The primer mix had 60 Vbeta and 13 Jbeta primers. Method: immunoSEQ multiplex PCR; TCRdb's copy keeps in-frame clones and lacks some. The sample gives 99,000 or so clones, over 9% of which show up once; 5% to 6.5% is in the top ten. The sequenced sample consisted of PBMCs. Receptor source: a middle-aged man in good health and CMV-seropositive.

The rearrangement joins TRBV7-3 to TRBJ1-2; 9 bases agree with TRBD1. The CDR3 is 13 amino acids. Germline V gives CDR1 SGHTA, CDR2 FQGTGA. Unmatched junction bases numbered 4, after V lost 3 bases and J lost 8 bases. The CDR3 coding sequence is TGTGCCAGCAGCTTGACAGGGGGAAGGGGCTACACCTTC. This sequence encodes CASSLTGGRGYTF.

This chain links TRBV6-5 with TRBJ1-1, with TRBD1 identical over 11 bases. Trimming cost V 4 bases and J 4 bases; bases outside gene matches: 2. This CDR3 has 14 residues. Germline loops: CDR1 MNHEY, CDR2 SVGAGI. The DNA of the CDR3 is TGTGCCAGCAGTTGGGACAGGGGGTTCACTGAAGCTTTCTTT. Amino acids: CASSWDRGFTEAFF.

CDR3: CASRTSGGNTGELFF. Written as DNA, the CDR3 is TGTGCCAGTAGGACTAGCGGGGGAAACACCGGGGAGCTGTTTTTT. The chain couples TRBV19 to TRBJ2-2; 12 bases line up with TRBD2. The J segment lost 2 bases and the V segment lost 6 bases, leaving 1 base of the junction unmatched. The germline CDR1 and CDR2 sequences are LNHDA and SQIVND (reference sequence). The CDR3 runs to 15 residues.

This clone came up a few times. The chain joins TRBV29-1 to TRBJ1-2; the D gene is possibly TRBD1 (5 bases). There are 14 residues in the CDR3. V lost 7 bases and J 4 bases, leaving 19 bases between the germline ends. CDR1 is SQVTM, CDR2 ANQGSEA, per germline. The CDR3 DNA is TGCAGCGCCCGACCGGCCAGGGAGGGCTATGGCTACACCTTC. Protein: CSARPAREGYGYTF.

Details on this clone: Mismatch with germline at one junction end may stem from a read error. This sequence joins TRBV7-9 and TRBJ2-7; tentative D call: TRBD1 (6 bases). Germline CDR1 reads SEHNR; CDR2 reads FQNEAQ (reference sequence). This CDR3 has 15 amino acids. CDR3 protein: CASSVSGTNSHEQYF. DNA for the CDR3: TGTGCCAGCAGCGTGTCCGGGACAAACTCCCACGAGCAGTACTTC.

V usage is TRBV5-1 and J usage is TRBJ2-6; 7 bases are shared with TRBD1. Trimming at V came to 1 base and at J to 0 bases, leaving 7 bases not matched to a gene. This CDR3 spans 18 amino acids. The germline V gene encodes CDR1 SGHRS and CDR2 YFSETQ. As DNA, the CDR3 is TGCGCCAGCAGCTTGTACAGGGGCCCTCTCTCTGGGGCCAACGTCCTGACTTTC. Translation gives CASSLYRGPLSGANVLTF.

This chain links TRBV4-2 with TRBJ2-2; TRBD2 matches at 8 bases. The ends lost 6 bases at V and 2 bases at J; junction bases unmatched: 5. The CDR3 is made up of 15 amino acids. Germline CDR1 LGHNA, CDR2 YNFKEQ. CDR3 region: CASRRLAINTGELFF. Written as DNA, the CDR3 is TGTGCCAGCAGACGACTAGCGATTAACACCGGGGAGCTGTTTTTT.

This clone was picked up a small number of times. The rearrangement uses TRBV11-3 and TRBJ2-3; no firm D call. This CDR3 contains 15 residues. Trimming took off 1 base at V and 4 bases at J, with 12 bases between the two ends. The V gene's germline CDR1 is SGHNT and CDR2 YENEEA. CDR3 DNA: TGTGCCAGCAGCTTAGGACTTGAAGAGGCAGATACGCAGTATTTT. Translated, it gives CASSLGLEEADTQYF.

CDR3 DNA: TGTGCCAGCAGAGGCGTCTGGGGGGGTGGTCTAGCCCACGAGCAGTACTTC. This codes for CASRGVWGGGLAHEQYF. V gene TRBV27 combines with J gene TRBJ2-7, with TRBD2 identical over 7 bases. The germline V gene has CDR1 MNHEY and CDR2 SMNVEV (reference sequence). CDR3 length: 17 amino acids. V was clipped by 6 bases and J by 5 bases; unmatched bases: 19.

J is TRBJ2-7 and V is TRBV27, with a possible D match to TRBD1 (5 bases). The ends were cut back, 5 bases at V and 3 bases at J, with 11 bases in the middle. The CDR3 consists of 13 residues. Germline loops: CDR1 MNHEY, CDR2 SMNVEV (reference sequence). The CDR3 reads CASSPDRIYEQYF. CDR3 coding DNA: TGTGCCAGCAGTCCCGACAGAATCTACGAGCAGTACTTC.

The chain is built from TRBV10-1 and TRBJ2-2; 8 bases are a match to TRBD2. Germline CDR1 WNHNN, CDR2 SYGVQD (reference sequence). The CDR3 has 15 residues. V lost 5 bases and J lost 2; bases outside the gene matches: 4. This CDR3 is CASSRIAGNTGELFF. CDR3 coding DNA: TGCGCCAGCAGTCGAATAGCGGGAAACACCGGGGAGCTGTTTTTT.

This clone was seen a few times. The chain carries TRBV7-2 and TRBJ2-2; 11 bases agree with TRBD2. Germline trimming cut 3 bases from V and 4 bases from J; bases unmatched to any gene: 4. The CDR3 length is 16 residues. The germline V gene encodes CDR1 SGHTA and CDR2 FQGNSA. The CDR3, as DNA: TGTGCCAGCAGCTTGACTAGCGGGATGGTCACCGGGGAGCTGTTTTTT. Its protein is CASSLTSGMVTGELFF.